Below, 8 T cell receptor beta chains from the same sample are listed, as sequenced in a study of T cell repertoires in cytomegalovirus infection. These receptors' targets are unknown. TCRdb analysed the reads with MiXCR anew, one entry per CDR3 protein. The repertoire holds about a million distinct CDR3 sequences, with roughly a third as singletons. Sequences were derived from cultured CD8+ T cells from PBMCs, sampled from culture after CMV antigen stimulation. These receptors all stem from a human donor in good health (CMV status not recorded). Some clones in this sample may be carry-over from other donors' samples.

The rearrangement links TRBV6-6 to TRBJ2-5; 7 nucleotides match TRBD2. From germline, CDR1 is MNHNY and CDR2 SVGAGI (reference sequence). V shed 7 bases and J 0 bases; nucleotides not matched to a gene: 5. This CDR3 has 14 residues. CDR3 bases: TGTGCCAGCACCATCGGGGGGTACCAAGAGACCCAGTACTTC. It codes for CASTIGGYQETQYF.

At least ten counts were recorded for this clonotype. CDR3 nucleotide sequence: TGTGCCAGCAACATGGACAGGGGTACCGAGACCCAGTACTTC. Residues: CASNMDRGTETQYF. This sequence joins TRBV7-2 and TRBJ2-5, with 9 bases identical to TRBD1. The CDR3 runs 14 residues. The V and J ends lost 7 bases and 5 bases, in that order; junction bases with no gene match: 8. Germline-derived CDR1 and CDR2 are SGHTA and FQGNSA.

This clonotype was recorded at least ten times. This chain connects TRBV7-9 to TRBJ1-2; D gene uncertain. Germline V gene data show CDR1 as SEHNR and CDR2 as FQNEAQ (reference sequence). Trimming pared 1 base from V and 0 bases from J, leaving 9 bases between. The CDR3 consists of 15 residues. The CDR3 nucleotides read TGTGCCAGCAGCTTAGGACGGACCCCTAACTATGGCTACACCTTC. This encodes CASSLGRTPNYGYTF.

This clonotype was detected only a few times. V and J are TRBV6-1 and TRBJ2-7; 7 bases map to TRBD1. This CDR3 is built from 15 residues. Germline-derived CDR1 and CDR2 are MNHNS and SASEGT. V lost 2 bases to trimming and J lost 5 bases; unmatched junction nucleotides: 9. The DNA of the CDR3 is TGTGCCAGCAGTGAATTCGGACAGGCGACGGACGAGCAGTACTTC. Amino acids: CASSEFGQATDEQYF.

DNA of the CDR3: TGTGCCATCAGTGGTGCCCTTAACTCCTACGAGCAGTACGTC. This codes for CAISGALNSYEQYV. The rearrangement joins TRBV10-3 to TRBJ2-7; D remains ambiguous. The CDR3 covers 14 residues. Trimming removed 4 bases at V and 0 bases at J, with 10 bases between. Germline CDR1 ENHRY, CDR2 SYGVKD.

The chain employs TRBV2 and TRBJ1-1; possible D gene TRBD1, 5 bases. The CDR3 length is 15 residues. Per the germline V gene, CDR1 is SNHLY and CDR2 is FYNNEI. V was shortened by 7 bases and J by 0 bases, with 15 bases between the two germline ends. CDR3 nucleotides: TGTGCCAGCAACGGTCCAAAGGGGCTGAACACTGAAGCTTTCTTT. Amino acids: CASNGPKGLNTEAFF.

The V gene is TRBV6-1, the J gene TRBJ2-7; no clear D. This CDR3 has 14 amino acids. CDR1 and CDR2 from the germline V gene are MNHNS and SASEGT. The ends were cut back, 0 bases at V and 4 bases at J, with 10 bases in the middle. The CDR3 loop reads CASSEARYLYEQYF. CDR3 in DNA: TGTGCCAGCAGTGAAGCCCGCTATCTTTACGAGCAGTACTTC.

This clonotype came up a few times. This chain links TRBV7-9 with TRBJ2-1, with 15 nucleotides matching TRBD2. CDR3 length: 17 residues. Germline V gives CDR1 SEHNR, CDR2 FQNEAQ (reference sequence). J lost 7 bases, V lost 3 bases, and 7 bases had no gene match. The CDR3 DNA follows: TGTGCCAGCAGCTTCCCGGGGACTAGCGGGGGGAAGAATGAGCAGTTCTTC. Translating gives CASSFPGTSGGKNEQFF.